In this sample, the clone carrying this TCR beta chain turned up many times. The target antigen is unknown. Trimming removed 6 bases from V and 5 bases from J, with 11 bases in between. Germline-derived CDR1 and CDR2 are ENHRY and SYGVKD. The CDR3 spans 12 residues. This specimen comes from a study of early T cells in non-severe SARS-CoV-2 infection. Study summary: Bulk RNA isolated from unsorted whole blood underwent sequencing; chains were not paired. Study-level results: The VDJdb matching leaned toward anti-spike CD8 responses and overlooked private and CD4 specificities.

The library protocol tagged individual cDNA molecules with unique molecular identifiers. MiXCR was run by TCRdb on the 5' RACE reads, yielding one entry per CDR3 protein. The sample lists about 30,000 distinct CDR3 sequences, around 6% occurring once. Sequencing used whole blood. The TCR comes from an adult who was a healthcare worker with PCR-confirmed SARS-CoV-2 infection or an uninfected control (not recorded which). The J gene is TRBJ2-7, the V gene TRBV10-3; possibly TRBD1 for D (5 bases). The CDR3 spells CAIRNEGDEQYF. CDR3 nucleotides: TGTGCCATCAGGAACGAAGGGGACGAGCAGTACTTC.